Listed below are T cell receptor beta chains from one sample, sequenced in a study of beta chain features in type 1 diabetes. Data came from immunoSEQ multiplex PCR; TCRdb stores just in-frame clones and leaves some out. The sample holds hundreds of thousands of clones, 68% seen once. The specimen sequenced was naive CD4+ T cells from blood. The receptors here all came from a man aged 25-40 years in good health. Each CDR3 is given with its conserved first and last residue. The D gene is left open where the match is weak. Rows may omit the clone size; those that give it use once, few, many or a size class.

v_gene,d_gene,j_gene,abundance,CDR3aa,CDR3nt
TRBV7-2,TRBD2,TRBJ2-3,-,CASSPGTTSTDTQYF,TGTGCCAGCAGCCCGGGGACTACTAGCACAGATACGCAGTATTTT
TRBV30,-,TRBJ1-1,-,CAWSLQGWTEAFF,TGTGCCTGGAGTTTGCAGGGATGGACTGAAGCTTTCTTT
TRBV30,-,TRBJ2-5,-,CAWSVPGYQETQYF,TGTGCCTGGAGTGTACCTGGGTACCAAGAGACCCAGTACTTC
TRBV27,-,TRBJ1-6,-,CASSLSGLRDSPLHF,TGTGCCAGCAGTTTATCGGGCCTGAGGGATTCACCCCTCCACTTT
TRBV4-3,-,TRBJ2-3,-,CASSRAGSTDTQYF,TGCGCCAGCAGCCGTGCCGGTAGCACAGATACGCAGTATTTT
TRBV29-1,-,TRBJ2-5,once,CSVAGGMETQYF,TGCAGCGTTGCTGGAGGGATGGAGACCCAGTACTTC
TRBV18,-,TRBJ2-6,-,CASSPMGSSGANVLTF,TGTGCCAGCTCACCTATGGGGAGTTCCGGGGCCAACGTCCTGACTTTC
TRBV5-1,-,TRBJ2-3,-,CASSLMSAGPPTQYF,TGCGCCAGCAGCTTGATGTCGGCGGGCCCGCCAACGCAGTATTTT
TRBV29-1,-,TRBJ1-1,-,CSVEMWHKNTEAFF,TGCAGCGTTGAAATGTGGCATAAGAACACTGAAGCTTTCTTT
TRBV2,-,TRBJ2-1,-,CASRLEGLPSNEQFF,TGTGCCAGCAGACTCGAGGGACTTCCGTCCAATGAGCAGTTCTTC
TRBV9,-,TRBJ1-2,-,CASSVVPANYGYTF,TGTGCCAGCAGCGTAGTTCCAGCTAACTATGGCTACACCTTC